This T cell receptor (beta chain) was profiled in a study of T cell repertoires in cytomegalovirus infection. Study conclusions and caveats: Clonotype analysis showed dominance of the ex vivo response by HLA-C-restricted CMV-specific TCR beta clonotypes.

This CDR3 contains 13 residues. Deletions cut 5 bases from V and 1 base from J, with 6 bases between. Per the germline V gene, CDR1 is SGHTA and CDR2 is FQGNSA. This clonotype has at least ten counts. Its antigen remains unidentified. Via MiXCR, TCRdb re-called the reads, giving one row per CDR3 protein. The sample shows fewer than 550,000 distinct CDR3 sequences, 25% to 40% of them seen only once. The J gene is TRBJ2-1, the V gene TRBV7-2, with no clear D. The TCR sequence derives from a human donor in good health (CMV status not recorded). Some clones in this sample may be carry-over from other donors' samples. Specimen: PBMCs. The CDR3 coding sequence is TGTGCCAGCAGCCTGCAGTCCTACAATGAGCAGTTCTTC. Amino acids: CASSLQSYNEQFF.